This T cell receptor beta chain was sequenced during a study of T cell responses to AZD1222 COVID-19 vaccine. For the study at large: Pooled together were second doses at about 4 or about 12 weeks.

Study results and limitations: Unmutated regions of variants are reportedly targeted by nearly half of spike-specific TCRs. Samples come after the peak T cell response, not at day 14.

A word on this clone: Its specificity is unknown.

Measured with immunoSEQ multiplex PCR; TCRdb has only the in-frame clones, and not every one. The sample includes 150,000 or so clones, 92% of them seen just once. This clonotype was sampled from an adult in good health. Sequenced here: peripheral blood, sampled on day 0 of AZD1222 vaccination.

The CDR3 is CASSEDSNTEAFF. For the CDR3, the DNA is TGCGCCAGCAGTGAGGACAGTAACACTGAAGCTTTCTTT. J is TRBJ1-1 and V is TRBV10-1; D possibly corresponds to TRBD1 (5 bases). With 2 bases removed from V and 2 bases from J, the gap between germline ends came to 6 bases. Germline CDR1 reads WNHNN; CDR2 reads SYGVQD (reference sequence). This CDR3 is built from 13 residues.